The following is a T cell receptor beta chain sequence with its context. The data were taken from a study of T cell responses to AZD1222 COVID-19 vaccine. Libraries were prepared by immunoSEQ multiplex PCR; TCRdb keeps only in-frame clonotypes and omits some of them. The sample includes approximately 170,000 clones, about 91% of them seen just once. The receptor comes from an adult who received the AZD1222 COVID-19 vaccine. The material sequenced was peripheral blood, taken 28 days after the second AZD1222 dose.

CDR3 DNA sequence: TGTGCCAGCAGCTTATACCCCCCTAGCGGGGGGCATTTCCCTGAGCAGTTCTTC. As protein: CASSLYPPSGGHFPEQFF. This sequence joins TRBV7-3 and TRBJ2-1, with TRBD2 matching over 11 bases. Losses at the gene ends were 2 bases for V and 9 bases for J; bases not matched to a gene: 15. In germline, CDR1 is SGHTA, CDR2 FQGTGA. CDR3 length: 18 amino acids. The entire variable domain, with the rest obtained from reference TRBV7-3 and TRBJ2-1, is as follows: GAGVSQTPSNKVTEKGKYVELRCDPISGHTALYWYRQSLGQGPEFLIYFQGTGAADDSGLPNDRFFAVRPEGSVSTLKIQRTERGDSAVYLCASSLYPPSGGHFPEQFFGPGTRLTVL.